Shown below are 17 T cell receptor beta chains from a single sample sequenced in a study of CD8+CD57+ T cells in acquired aplastic anemia listed by TCRdb under 2018. TCRdb names Illumina HiSeq 2000 as the instrument used. Profiling of TCR beta VDJ combinations and CDR3 sequences used genomic DNA as the template. TCRdb reran the public reads through fastp at Q25 and MiXCR, keeping productive beta chains. Identical CDR3 protein sequences are pooled into one entry, listed with their most common genes and DNA. This sample holds 170,000 or so distinct CDR3 sequences; about three fifths were observed only once. Approximately 46% of the sample rests with the top ten. Patients chosen for sequencing had shown expansion of CD8+CD57+ cells by flow cytometry. Sequences were obtained from sorted CD4+, CD8+, or CD8+CD57+ T cells (not recorded which) from PBMCs. The receptors originated from a human donor with aplastic anemia.

CDR3 in amino acids: CASSFLGGLAGNEQFF. In DNA form, the CDR3 reads TGTGCCAGCAGCTTCCTAGGGGGACTAGCGGGGAATGAGCAGTTCTTC. V is TRBV7-8 and J is TRBJ2-1, with 13 bases matching TRBD2. The ends lost 3 bases at V and 7 bases at J; junction bases unmatched: 6. This CDR3 has 16 amino acids. Germline CDR1 reads SGHVS; CDR2 reads FQNEAQ. The variable domain in full, with the rest retrieved from reference TRBV7-8 and TRBJ2-1, is GAGVSQSPRYKVAKRGQDVALRCDPISGHVSLFWYQQALGQGPEFLTYFQNEAQLDKSGLPSDRFFAERPEGSVSTLKIQRTQQEDSAVYLCASSFLGGLAGNEQFFGPGTRLTVL.

This clonotype was detected a few times. The chain carries TRBV5-4 and TRBJ2-1; the match to TRBD1 covers 10 bases. The CDR3 sequence is 15 residues long. Germline CDR1 SGHNT, CDR2 YYREEE (reference sequence). The V segment lost 2 bases and the J segment 12 bases; nucleotides outside the gene matches: 11. The CDR3 nucleotides are TGTGCCAGCAGCTTAGTGGGGGACAGGGGCCGTGGGCAGTTCTTC. It yields the protein CASSLVGDRGRGQFF.

The chain links TRBV20-1 to TRBJ2-7; 9 bases fit TRBD2. CDR3 length: 12 residues. Germline V gene sequence: CDR1 DFQATT, CDR2 SNEGSKA (reference sequence). V trimming: 7 bases; J trimming: 7 bases; junction bases outside the gene matches: 8. The DNA of the CDR3 is TGCAGTGGTTCTGGCGGGGGGGGAGAGCAGTACTTC. This translates into CSGSGGGGEQYF.

This clonotype came up many times. V usage is TRBV27 and J usage is TRBJ2-7; 11 bases line up with TRBD1. CDR3 size: 12 residues. Germline V CDR1 and CDR2: MNHEY, SMNVEV (reference sequence). The V and J ends lost 10 bases and 4 bases, in that order; junction bases with no gene match: 3. The CDR3 region is CATGQGAYEQYF. CDR3 nucleotide sequence: TGTGCCACCGGACAGGGGGCTTACGAGCAGTACTTC.

The chain links TRBV27 to TRBJ1-1; perhaps TRBD1 as D (5 bases). Between the trimmed V and J ends, which lost 3 bases and 1 base, there was a span of 15 bases. Germline V gene sequence: CDR1 MNHEY, CDR2 SMNVEV (reference sequence). The CDR3 is 16 amino acids. This chain's CDR3 is CASSLAWEGRNTEAFF. The CDR3, as DNA: TGTGCCAGCAGTTTGGCTTGGGAGGGACGGAACACTGAAGCTTTCTTT.

The chain links TRBV7-2 to TRBJ2-1; D is uncertain. This CDR3 has 13 residues. Germline CDR1 SGHTA, CDR2 FQGNSA. Trimming pared 5 bases from V and 3 bases from J, leaving 8 bases between. This chain's CDR3 is CASSRIYYNEQFF. The CDR3 bases are TGTGCCAGCAGCAGAATTTACTACAATGAGCAGTTCTTC.

The chain couples TRBV19 to TRBJ1-5; 10 positions agree with TRBD1. Germline loops: CDR1 LNHDA, CDR2 SQIVND (reference sequence). This CDR3 spans 14 amino acids. V trimming: 6 bases; J trimming: 7 bases; junction bases outside the gene matches: 6. CDR3 DNA sequence: TGTGCCAGTAGGAGACAGGGGGCTGTACAGCCCCAGCATTTT. Translating it yields CASRRQGAVQPQHF.

This clonotype was seen many times. The chain carries TRBV6-5 and TRBJ2-5; 8 bases agree with TRBD2. The ends lost 7 bases at V and 5 bases at J; junction bases unmatched: 6. Germline assignment: CDR1 MNHEY and CDR2 SVGAGI. The CDR3 covers 13 residues. CDR3 region: CASTRGGRETQYF. The CDR3, as DNA: TGTGCCAGCACTCGGGGGGGCCGGGAGACCCAGTACTTC.

The V call is TRBV5-1, the J call TRBJ2-5, with TRBD1 identical over 9 bases. CDR3 length: 14 amino acids. Germline trimming cut 3 bases from V and 4 bases from J; bases unmatched to any gene: 4. Per germline, CDR1 SGHRS and CDR2 YFSETQ. The CDR3 sequence: CASSSGQGPETQYF. The CDR3 DNA follows: TGCGCCAGCAGCTCCGGACAGGGGCCAGAGACCCAGTACTTC.

The count of this clonotype is one. V gene TRBV20-1 combines with J gene TRBJ2-4, with D possibly being TRBD2 (6 bases). This CDR3 region has 15 residues. V was shortened by 0 bases and J by 5 bases, with 14 bases between the two germline ends. The germline gives CDR1 DFQATT, CDR2 SNEGSKA (reference sequence). The CDR3 loop is CSARDFGSSENIQYF. The DNA for the CDR3 is TGCAGTGCTAGAGATTTCGGGAGCAGCGAAAACATTCAGTACTTC.

This rearrangement joins TRBV20-1 to TRBJ2-5; TRBD2 might be the D (6 bases). The V end lost 5 bases, the J end lost 2 bases, and 21 bases lay between the germline ends. Germline CDR1 DFQATT, CDR2 SNEGSKA (reference sequence). The CDR3 extends over 16 amino acids. CDR3: CSAPDRLGGWQETQYF. The CDR3 DNA reads as TGCAGTGCTCCCGACCGCTTGGGGGGATGGCAAGAGACCCAGTACTTC.

The rearrangement uses TRBV19 and TRBJ1-2; 8 bases align to TRBD1. J gave up 3 bases and V 7 bases, and 7 bases lay outside the gene matches. CDR1 and CDR2 (germline): LNHDA, SQIVND (reference sequence). This CDR3 comprises 14 residues. In DNA, the CDR3 is TGTGCCAGTACCGCCGCCAGGGGGCACTATGGCTACACCTTC. Amino acids: CASTAARGHYGYTF. Variable domain in full (rest from reference TRBV19 and TRBJ1-2): DGGITQSPKYLFRKEGQNVTLSCEQNLNHDAMYWYRQDPGQGLRLIYYSQIVNDFQKGDIAEGYSVSREKKESFPLTVTSAQKNPTAFYLCASTAARGHYGYTFGSGTRLTVV.

This chain uses TRBV15 with TRBJ2-3, with D unclear. This CDR3 spans 14 amino acids. Germline V gene sequence: CDR1 LNHNV, CDR2 YYDKDF (reference sequence). V lost 1 base to trimming and J lost 2 bases, with 7 bases between them. CDR3 DNA: TGTGCCACCAGCAGAGTAGGAACCACAGATACGCAGTATTTT. Protein product: CATSRVGTTDTQYF.

CDR3 coding DNA: TGTGCCAGCAACGCGGACAGGGGGAATGGCTACACCTTC. The encoded protein is CASNADRGNGYTF. The chain combines TRBV12-3 or TRBV12-4 with TRBJ1-2; TRBD1 agrees at 10 bases. Trimming took 7 bases from V and 6 from J; bases not matched to a gene: 5. The CDR3 is made up of 13 amino acids.

The chain carries TRBV5-6 and TRBJ2-7; D not resolved. With 4 bases removed from V and 3 bases from J, the gap between germline ends came to 8 bases. The V gene's germline CDR1 is SGHDT and CDR2 YYEEEE. The CDR3 has 12 residues. The DNA for the CDR3 is TGTGCCAGCAGCATCCAGAGCTACGAGCAGTACTTC. This translates into CASSIQSYEQYF.

This clonotype was counted between two and nine times. The chain uses TRBV30 and TRBJ1-2; 8 bases align to TRBD1. The germline CDR1 and CDR2 sequences are GTSNPN and SVGIG (reference sequence). V lost 1 base, J lost 2 bases, and 6 bases stayed unmatched. The CDR3 runs to 15 residues. The DNA of the CDR3 is TGTGCCTGGAGTGCCCCACGGACAGGGAACTATGGCTACACCTTC. Protein product: CAWSAPRTGNYGYTF.

CDR3 sequence: CASTRGGAFDNQPQHF. The CDR3 DNA is TGTGCCAGTACCAGAGGAGGGGCTTTTGACAATCAGCCCCAGCATTTT. This sequence joins TRBV19 and TRBJ1-5; TRBD1 might be the D (5 bases). Trimming left V 7 bases short and J 3 bases short, with 19 bases between. The CDR3 spans 16 residues. The germline V gene encodes CDR1 LNHDA and CDR2 SQIVND (reference sequence).